Given below is one T cell receptor beta chain in context. Antigen unknown. The same CDR3 can be traced to other DNA sequences in this sample. Per germline, CDR1 SGHNT and CDR2 YENEEA. The CDR3 is made up of 13 amino acids. V was shortened by 0 bases and J by 2 bases, with 2 bases between the two germline ends. Deep-level settings were used for running the assay. The data were produced by immunoSEQ multiplex PCR, yet TCRdb's version contains in-frame clones alone and is incomplete. The profile shows more than 1 million clones, 78% of them singletons. These data belong to a study of shared clonotypes between healthy human individuals. Findings and caveats of the study: Sample collection involved blood only; tissue repertoires are likely different.

Specimen: memory CD4+ T cells from PBMCs. Subset described: CD45RA-negative fraction. The genes are TRBV11-3 and TRBJ1-3; no clear D gene. This clonotype was obtained from a young man in good health. Some clones in this sample may be carry-over from other donors' samples. The CDR3, as DNA: TGTGCCAGCAGCTTAGATCCTGGAAACACCATATATTTT. This gives the protein CASSLDPGNTIYF.